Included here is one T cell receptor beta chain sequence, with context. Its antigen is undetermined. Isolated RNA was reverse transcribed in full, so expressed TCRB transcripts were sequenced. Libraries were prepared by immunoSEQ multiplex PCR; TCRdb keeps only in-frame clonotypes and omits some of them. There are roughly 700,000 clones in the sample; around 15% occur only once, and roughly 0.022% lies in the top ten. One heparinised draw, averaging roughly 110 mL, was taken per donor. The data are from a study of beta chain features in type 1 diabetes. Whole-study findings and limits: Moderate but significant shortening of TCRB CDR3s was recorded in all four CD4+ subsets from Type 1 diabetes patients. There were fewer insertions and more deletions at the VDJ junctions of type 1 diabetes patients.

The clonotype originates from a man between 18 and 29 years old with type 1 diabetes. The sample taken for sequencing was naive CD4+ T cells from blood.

CDR3 amino acids: CASSSQGTGTGELFF. The CDR3 bases are TGTGCCAGCAGCTCTCAGGGAACGGGCACCGGGGAGCTGTTTTTT. The gene calls are TRBV5-4 and TRBJ2-2; tentative D call: TRBD1 (5 bases). The CDR3 sequence is 15 residues long. Germline V gene data show CDR1 as SGHNT and CDR2 as YYREEE (reference sequence). The V and J ends lost 3 bases and 4 bases respectively, with 13 bases between them.